Shown below are 6 T cell receptor beta chains from a single sample sequenced in a study of siplizumab effects on memory and regulatory T cells. Clones were read by immunoSEQ multiplex PCR, and TCRdb kept only the in-frame ones, dropping some. The data hold about 100,000 clones, with roughly 92% observed a single time. Material: Tregs sorted from blood. Receptors originate from a human donor in good health.

This sequence joins TRBV9 and TRBJ2-1; the D gene is possibly TRBD2 (6 bases). The V end lost 3 bases, the J end lost 6 bases, and 16 bases lay between the germline ends. This CDR3 contains 15 residues. The germline V gene has CDR1 SGDLS and CDR2 YYNGEE. The CDR3 nucleotides read TGTGCCAGCAGCGGGCCTTGGGCGGGAAGCAATGAGCAGTTCTTC. Translating it yields CASSGPWAGSNEQFF.

This chain uses TRBV5-1 with TRBJ2-7, with D possibly TRBD1 on 8 matching bases. Germline V gene sequence: CDR1 SGHRS, CDR2 YFSETQ. There are 17 residues in the CDR3. Trimming took off 0 bases at V and 7 bases at J, with 23 bases between the two ends. As DNA, the CDR3 is TGCGCCAGCAGCTTGGGGAGGCATACAGGGGGGGGGAGAGAGCAGTACTTC. It codes for CASSLGRHTGGGREQYF.

This chain joins TRBV5-8 and TRBJ2-1; D not certain. This CDR3 comprises 12 residues. V was pared by 4 bases and J by 6 bases, with 8 bases between. Germline V gene lookup returns CDR1 SGHTS and CDR2 YDEGEE. CDR3 protein: CASSPRFNEQFF. DNA for the CDR3: TGTGCCAGCAGCCCCCGGTTCAATGAGCAGTTCTTC.

The gene calls are TRBV9 and TRBJ2-1; D remains ambiguous. Germline CDR1 is SGDLS and CDR2 is YYNGEE. V lost 2 bases, J lost 8 bases, and 14 bases lay in between. This CDR3 comprises 14 residues. The CDR3 reads CASSVSPGADEQFF. CDR3 DNA sequence: TGTGCCAGCAGCGTCTCCCCCGGAGCTGATGAGCAGTTCTTC.

V and J are TRBV15 and TRBJ1-1; 8 bases fit TRBD1. The CDR3 runs 19 residues. Germline assignment: CDR1 LNHNV and CDR2 YYDKDF (reference sequence). V dropped 1 base and J dropped 0; count of bases not matched to a gene: 13. CDR3 sequence (DNA): TGTGCCACCAGCAGAGGAGGGAAGGACAGGGCAAACATGAACACTGAAGCTTTCTTT. This gives the protein CATSRGGKDRANMNTEAFF.

The genes are TRBV25-1 and TRBJ2-1, with TRBD2 matching over 12 bases. The V gene's germline CDR1 is MGHDK and CDR2 SYGVNS. This CDR3 comprises 13 residues. V shed 6 bases, J shed 10 bases, and the junction held 4 bases outside the gene matches. CDR3 amino acids: CASRLAGGREQFF. DNA of the CDR3: TGTGCCAGCAGACTAGCGGGAGGAAGGGAGCAGTTCTTC.